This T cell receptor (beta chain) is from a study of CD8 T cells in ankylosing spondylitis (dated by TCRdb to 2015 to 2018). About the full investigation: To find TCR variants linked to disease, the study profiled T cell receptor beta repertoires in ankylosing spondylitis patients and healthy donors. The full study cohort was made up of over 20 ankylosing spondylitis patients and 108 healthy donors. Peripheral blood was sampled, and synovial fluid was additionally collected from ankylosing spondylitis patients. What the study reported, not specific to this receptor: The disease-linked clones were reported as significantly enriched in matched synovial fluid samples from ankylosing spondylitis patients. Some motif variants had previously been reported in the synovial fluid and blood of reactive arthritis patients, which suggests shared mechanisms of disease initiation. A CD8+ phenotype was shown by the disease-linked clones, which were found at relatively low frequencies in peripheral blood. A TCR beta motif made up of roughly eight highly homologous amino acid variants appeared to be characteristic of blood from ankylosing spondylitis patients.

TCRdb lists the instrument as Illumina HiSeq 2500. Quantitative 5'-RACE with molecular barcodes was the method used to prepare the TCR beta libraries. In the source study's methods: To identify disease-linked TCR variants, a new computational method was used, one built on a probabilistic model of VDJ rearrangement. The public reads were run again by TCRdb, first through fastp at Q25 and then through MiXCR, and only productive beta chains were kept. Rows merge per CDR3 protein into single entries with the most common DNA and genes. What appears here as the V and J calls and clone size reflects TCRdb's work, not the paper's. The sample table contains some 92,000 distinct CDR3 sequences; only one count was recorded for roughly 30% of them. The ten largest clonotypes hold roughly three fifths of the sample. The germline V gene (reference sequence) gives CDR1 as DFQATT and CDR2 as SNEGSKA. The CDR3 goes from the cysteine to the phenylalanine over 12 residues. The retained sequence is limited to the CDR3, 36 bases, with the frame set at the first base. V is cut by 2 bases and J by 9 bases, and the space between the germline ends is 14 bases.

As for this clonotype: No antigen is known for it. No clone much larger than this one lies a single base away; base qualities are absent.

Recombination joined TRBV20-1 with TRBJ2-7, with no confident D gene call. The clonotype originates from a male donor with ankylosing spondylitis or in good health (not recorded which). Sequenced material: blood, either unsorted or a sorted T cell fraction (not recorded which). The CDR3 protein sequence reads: CSARPTERGQYF. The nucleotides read TGCAGTGCTAGACCCACAGAGCGCGGGCAGTACTTC.